This entry features one TCR beta chain sequence. No antigen is known for it. The sample comes from a study of T cell responses to AZD1222 COVID-19 vaccine. Study summary: Analyses pooled second doses at about 4 or about 12 weeks.

Whole-study findings and limits: A mostly white British donor set with more females was recruited, and clonal diversity was possibly underestimated. No day 14 peak samples; only post-peak repertoires were characterized. Baseline serology detected seropositivity in only a handful of AZD1222 recipients.

The data were produced by immunoSEQ multiplex PCR, yet TCRdb's version contains in-frame clones alone and is incomplete. Of roughly 93,000 clones in the sample, 85% to 90% are singletons; the top ten hold about 25%. V shed 7 bases and J shed 2 bases, with 8 bases lying between them. The CDR3 runs to 13 residues. The chain has TRBV12-3 or TRBV12-4 and TRBJ2-2; the D gene is possibly TRBD2 (5 bases). The source material was peripheral blood, sampled on day 0 of AZD1222 vaccination. This TCR derives from an adult in good health. The CDR3 sequence: CASIGENTGELFF. In DNA form, the CDR3 reads TGTGCCAGCATCGGGGAAAACACCGGGGAGCTGTTTTTT.